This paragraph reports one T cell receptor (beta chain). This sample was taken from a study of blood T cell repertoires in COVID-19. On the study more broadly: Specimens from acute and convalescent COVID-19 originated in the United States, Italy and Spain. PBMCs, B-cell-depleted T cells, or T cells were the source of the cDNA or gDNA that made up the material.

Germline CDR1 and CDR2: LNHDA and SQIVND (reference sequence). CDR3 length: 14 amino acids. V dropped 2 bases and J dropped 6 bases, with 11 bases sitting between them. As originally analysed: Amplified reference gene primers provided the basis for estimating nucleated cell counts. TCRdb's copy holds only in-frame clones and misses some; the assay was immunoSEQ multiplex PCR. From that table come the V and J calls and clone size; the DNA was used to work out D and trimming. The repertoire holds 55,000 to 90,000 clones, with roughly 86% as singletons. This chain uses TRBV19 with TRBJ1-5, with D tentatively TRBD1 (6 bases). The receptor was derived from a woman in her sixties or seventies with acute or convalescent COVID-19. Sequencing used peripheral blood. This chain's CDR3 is CASSIIQGRQPQHF. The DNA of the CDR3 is TGTGCCAGTAGTATAATACAGGGACGTCAGCCCCAGCATTTT.